This TCR beta chain was found in a study of spatial heterogeneity in lung cancer. TCRdb analysed the 5' RACE reads with MiXCR anew, one entry per CDR3 protein. The sample lists about 50,000 distinct CDR3 sequences, about 7.6% seen once, with less than 15% in the top ten. Time point in this sample: sample taken at primary tumor resection. Whole RNA obtained from tumor, nontumor lung or frozen PBMC underwent sequencing without sorting. CDR3 length: 13 residues. The V gene lost 5 bases and the J gene lost 4 bases, with 12 bases spanning the gap. Germline loops: CDR1 SEHNR, CDR2 FQNEAQ (reference sequence). This clonotype was picked up many times.

The receptor was isolated from a female donor with early-stage non-small cell lung cancer. The sequenced sample was PBMCs, obtained at surgery. The gene calls are TRBV7-9 and TRBJ2-7, with D maybe TRBD1 (5 bases). The CDR3, as DNA: TGTGCCAGCAGCCCTATCGACAGTTACGAGCAGTACTTC. It translates to CASSPIDSYEQYF.